This TCR beta chain comes out of a study of shared clonotypes between healthy human individuals. Study details: Donor ages ranged 18 to 49 years: a couple of women, three men. Each donor had three CD4 naive, three CD4 memory, two CD8 naive and one CD8 memory plate.

CD45RO negativity and positive selection for CCR7 defined naive CD8 cells, a population that excluded terminally differentiated effector memory CD45RA+ cells. Replicate sorted-subset PCRs were loaded with about 0.2 ug DNA, 31,000 or so T cell genomes. Sequencing was performed with immunoSEQ multiplex PCR; in TCRdb, only in-frame clones are kept and a portion is missing. The sample includes 2 million to 2.5 million clones, roughly 91% of them seen just once. General observations from the study: Clonotype sharing across donors was expected to vary with sequencing depth.

The CDR3 runs to 14 residues. Deletions cut 5 bases from V and 3 bases from J, with 11 bases between. Per the germline V gene, CDR1 is LNHDA and CDR2 is SQIVND (reference sequence). As concerns this clone: The antigen remains unidentified. This may be a read error: a much more frequent sequence differs by one nucleotide. The same CDR3 is also encoded by other DNA sequences in this sample.

The TCR comes from a man aged 18 to 29 in good health. Some clones in this sample may be carry-over from other donors' samples. Sequencing was carried out using naive CD8+ T cells from PBMCs. The chain combines TRBV19 with TRBJ1-5; weak D call: TRBD1 (6 bases). The CDR3 loop is CASSVRDTNQPQHF. The CDR3 DNA is TGTGCCAGTAGTGTCCGGGACACCAATCAGCCCCAGCATTTT.